The 9 T cell receptor beta chains below all came from one sample that was sequenced in a study of blood T cell repertoires in COVID-19. Data came from immunoSEQ multiplex PCR; TCRdb stores just in-frame clones and leaves some out. This sample has 150,000 to 200,000 clones, with more than 70% found just once. The sequenced sample consisted of peripheral blood. Source of these receptors: a human donor in a cohort sampled during active COVID-19.

V usage is TRBV12-3 or TRBV12-4 and J usage is TRBJ2-5, with D possibly TRBD2 on 5 matching bases. The CDR3 covers 13 residues. V lost 3 bases to trimming and J lost 5 bases, with 10 bases between them. CDR3 DNA: TGTGCCAGCAGTTTCACCAGAGGGGAGACCCAGTACTTC. Translation gives CASSFTRGETQYF.

CDR3 in DNA: TGTGCCAGCAGCCAATTGAAGGGGGTGGTTGACGAAAAACTGTTTTTT. Amino acid sequence: CASSQLKGVVDEKLFF. The rearrangement links TRBV16 to TRBJ1-4, with D possibly matching TRBD1 (6 bases). Trimming left V 1 base short and J 8 bases short, with 17 bases between. Germline V gives CDR1 KGHSY, CDR2 FQNENV. The CDR3 has 16 amino acids.

This chain joins TRBV7-6 and TRBJ2-3; possibly TRBD2 for D (6 bases). The CDR3 spans 17 residues. CDR1 is SGHVS and CDR2 is FNYEAQ in the germline V gene. V lost 3 bases and J 0 bases, leaving 16 bases between the germline ends. The CDR3 region is CASSFRGRDPSTDTQYF. In DNA form, the CDR3 reads TGTGCCAGCAGCTTTCGAGGGCGGGATCCTAGCACAGATACGCAGTATTTT.

V and J are TRBV2 and TRBJ1-1; 9 nucleotides agree with TRBD1. The V and J ends lost 6 bases and 4 bases, in that order; junction bases with no gene match: 9. The CDR3 is 15 residues long. The germline CDR1 and CDR2 sequences are SNHLY and FYNNEI. The chain's CDR3 is CASRAIQGAGTEAFF. CDR3 sequence (DNA): TGTGCCAGCAGAGCCATACAGGGGGCGGGCACTGAAGCTTTCTTT. The full variable domain, in which reference TRBV2 and TRBJ1-1 provide the parts outside the CDR3, is EPEVTQTPSHQVTQMGQEVILRCVPISNHLYFYWYRQILGQKVEFLVSFYNNEISEKSEIFDDQFSVERPDGSNFTLKIRSTKLEDSAMYFCASRAIQGAGTEAFFGQGTRLTVV.

This chain links TRBV7-2 with TRBJ1-1; 9 nucleotides agree with TRBD1. The junction had 1 base not matched to a gene; V was cut back by 1 base and J by 4 bases. CDR3 length: 14 residues. Per the germline V gene, CDR1 is SGHTA and CDR2 is FQGNSA. DNA for the CDR3: TGTGCCAGCAGCTTAGGGACAGGGGTCACTGAAGCTTTCTTT. Translated: CASSLGTGVTEAFF.

V is TRBV9 and J is TRBJ2-5; 12 bases line up with TRBD2. The CDR3 sequence is 15 residues long. Germline CDR1 reads SGDLS; CDR2 reads YYNGEE. V trimming: 4 bases; J trimming: 5 bases; junction bases outside the gene matches: 6. The CDR3 spells CASSLSLAGGETQYF. The CDR3 bases are TGTGCCAGCAGCCTCTCCCTAGCGGGGGGGGAGACCCAGTACTTC.

This CDR3 is CASSLSPSGRASNEQFF. Here the CDR3 DNA reads TGTGCCAGCAGCTTATCCCCAAGCGGGAGGGCCAGCAATGAGCAGTTCTTC. The gene calls are TRBV7-9 and TRBJ2-1; 10 bases are a match to TRBD2. Unmatched junction bases numbered 10, after V lost 2 bases and J lost 6 bases. Germline V gene data show CDR1 as SEHNR and CDR2 as FQNEAQ (reference sequence). The CDR3 is made up of 17 amino acids.

This chain connects TRBV27 to TRBJ2-5, with 12 nucleotides matching TRBD1. The CDR3 contains 17 residues. Germline-derived CDR1 and CDR2 are MNHEY and SMNVEV (reference sequence). V shed 3 bases and J 6 bases; nucleotides not matched to a gene: 11. The CDR3 region is CASSFAIGTGGKQTQYF. DNA of the CDR3: TGTGCCAGCAGTTTTGCTATTGGGACAGGGGGCAAACAGACCCAGTACTTC.

This sequence joins TRBV25-1 and TRBJ2-7; 7 bases line up with TRBD2. CDR3 size: 13 residues. The ends lost 8 bases at V and 1 base at J; junction bases unmatched: 5. CDR1 and CDR2 from the germline V gene are MGHDK and SYGVNS. CDR3 in amino acids: CASSPGGSYEQYF. As DNA, the CDR3 is TGTGCCAGCTCTCCGGGGGGTTCCTACGAGCAGTACTTC.